This is a list of T cell receptor beta chains from one sample in a study of radiotherapy plus CTLA-4 blockade in lung cancer. The protocol was immunoSEQ multiplex PCR, while the TCRdb copy is restricted to in-frame clones and leaves out a portion. The sample shows some 80,000 clones, 84% of them seen only once. The material sequenced was peripheral blood, taken from a patient treated with radiotherapy plus ipilimumab. The receptors come from a human donor with non-small cell lung cancer who had stable disease on radiotherapy plus ipilimumab. Each CDR3 is given with its conserved first and last residue. A D gene is named only where the DNA matches it firmly. Where a row states a size, it is once, few, many or the class of an expanded clone; other rows omit it.

J gene	clone size	D gene	V gene	CDR3 protein	CDR3 DNA
TRBJ2-1	few	NA	TRBV7-6	CASSRERSSHEQFF	TGTGCCAGCAGTCGGGAGAGGAGCAGCCATGAGCAGTTCTTC
TRBJ2-2	NA	NA	TRBV2	CASSVQASNTGELFF	TGTGCCAGCAGCGTTCAGGCCTCGAACACCGGGGAGCTGTTTTTT
TRBJ2-6	NA	NA	TRBV28	CASSLDVSSSGANVLTF	TGTGCCAGCAGTTTGGACGTTTCCAGCTCTGGGGCCAACGTCCTGACTTTC
TRBJ1-4	NA	TRBD1	TRBV27	CASSPRQGRGFAEKLFF	TGTGCCAGCAGTCCCCGACAGGGAAGGGGGTTTGCAGAAAAACTGTTTTTT
TRBJ1-2	NA	TRBD1	TRBV18	CASSRTVGDRGTGGYTF	TGTGCCAGCTCACGCACCGTTGGGGACAGGGGCACGGGAGGCTACACCTTC
TRBJ2-3	NA	TRBD2	TRBV4-1	CASSQVAGASSTDTQYF	TGCGCCAGCAGCCAAGTTGCGGGAGCCTCTAGCACAGATACGCAGTATTTT
TRBJ1-5	NA	TRBD1	TRBV28	CASGGQGGQPQHF	TGTGCCAGCGGGGGACAGGGGGGCCAGCCCCAGCATTTT
TRBJ2-5	NA	NA	TRBV18	CASSPGHGQETQYF	TGTGCCAGCTCTCCTGGACACGGACAAGAGACCCAGTACTTC
TRBJ2-5	once	NA	TRBV11-2	CASSLVGYETQYF	TGTGCCAGCAGCTTAGTGGGTTATGAGACCCAGTACTTC
TRBJ1-5	NA	NA	TRBV28	CASSLLARVSNQPQHF	TGTGCCAGCAGTTTATTAGCCAGAGTAAGCAATCAGCCCCAGCATTTT
TRBJ2-5	NA	NA	TRBV6-1	CASSELEGKTQYF	TGTGCCAGCAGTGAACTAGAGGGAAAGACCCAGTACTTC
TRBJ1-3	NA	NA	TRBV27	CASSSIASERTIYF	TGTGCCAGCAGTTCGATAGCTTCTGAACGGACCATATATTTT